This T cell receptor (beta chain) was observed in a study of T cell responses to AZD1222 COVID-19 vaccine. Study outcomes and limitations: Vaccine-associated CD4 TCRs ranged over spike, dominating at 160-218 and 743-854.

This clone appeared a single time. What it binds is unknown. The V end lost 5 bases, the J end lost 0 bases, and 13 bases lay between the germline ends. CDR3 size: 15 residues. The germline V gene has CDR1 SQVTM and CDR2 ANQGSEA. Data came from immunoSEQ multiplex PCR; TCRdb stores just in-frame clones and leaves some out. The sample has roughly 96,000 clones; around 89% are singletons. This receptor was taken from an adult in good health. This material consisted of peripheral blood, taken on day 0 of AZD1222 vaccination. J is TRBJ1-4 and V is TRBV29-1; D not certain. CDR3 sequence: CSVTISHATNEKLFF. The CDR3, as DNA: TGCAGCGTTACTATTTCCCACGCAACTAATGAAAAACTGTTTTTT.